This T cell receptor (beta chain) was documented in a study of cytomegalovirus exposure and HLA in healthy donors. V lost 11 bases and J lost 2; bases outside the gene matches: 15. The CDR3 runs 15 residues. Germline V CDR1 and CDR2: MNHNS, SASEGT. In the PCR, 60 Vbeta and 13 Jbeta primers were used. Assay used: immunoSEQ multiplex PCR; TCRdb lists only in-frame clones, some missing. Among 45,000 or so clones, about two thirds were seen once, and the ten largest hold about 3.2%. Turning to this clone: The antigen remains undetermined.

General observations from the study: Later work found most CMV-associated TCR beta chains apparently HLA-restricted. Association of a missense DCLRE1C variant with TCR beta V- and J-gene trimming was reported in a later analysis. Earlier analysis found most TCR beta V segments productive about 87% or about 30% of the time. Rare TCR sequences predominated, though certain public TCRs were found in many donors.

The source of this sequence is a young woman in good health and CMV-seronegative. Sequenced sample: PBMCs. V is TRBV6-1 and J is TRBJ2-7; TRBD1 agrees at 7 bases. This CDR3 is CAGSDSGTAPYEQYF. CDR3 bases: TGTGCCGGGAGCGACTCCGGGACAGCTCCCTACGAGCAGTACTTC.